The entry that follows covers one TCR beta chain sequence. The sample comes from a study of a mutant IDH1 vaccine in newly diagnosed glioma. Study context: Pretreatment consisted of radiotherapy, temozolomide, or both, with most receiving both.

Clones were read by immunoSEQ multiplex PCR, and TCRdb kept only the in-frame ones, dropping some. The sample shows tens of thousands of clones, around four fifths of them seen only once. As for time point: baseline, week 1 (first vaccination visit). Treatment of the sample: pre-vaccination baseline after standard-of-care therapy. The CDR3 consists of 15 residues. Germline CDR1 and CDR2: SNHLY and FYNNEI. The V end was cut by 5 bases, the J end by 1 base, with 11 bases between. Sample: peripheral blood mononuclear cells (PBMCs), taken from a glioma patient treated with radiotherapy, temozolomide or both. This chain joins TRBV2 and TRBJ2-2, with D unresolved. The receptor comes from a woman between 18 and 29 years old with glioma. Some clones in this sample may be carry-over from other donors' samples. The CDR3 region is CASSPGRQNTGELFF. For the CDR3, the DNA is TGTGCCAGCAGTCCAGGTCGTCAGAACACCGGGGAGCTGTTTTTT.